This is a list of T cell receptor beta chains from one sample in a study of blood T cell repertoires in COVID-19. Produced via immunoSEQ multiplex PCR; TCRdb's table is partial and in-frame only. In the table there are roughly 340,000 clones, around 91% of which are singletons. The sequenced sample consisted of PBMCs or T cells enriched from blood (not recorded which). The receptors were gathered from a man younger than 30 who had recovered from COVID-19. Each CDR3 is given with its conserved first and last residue. D genes are given only for firm matches. The size entry is marked missing in some rows and otherwise reads once, few, many or a size class.

v_gene	abundance	j_gene	d_gene	CDR3aa	CDR3nt
TRBV18	.	TRBJ1-2	.	CASSPPPGNGYTF	TGTGCCAGCTCACCACCACCCGGGAACGGCTACACCTTC
TRBV11-2	.	TRBJ2-1	TRBD2	CASSLSGTYNEQFF	TGTGCCAGCAGCCTTAGCGGGACCTACAATGAGCAGTTCTTC
TRBV3-1/TRBV3-2	once	TRBJ1-2	TRBD1	CASSQEGQGPLHYGYTF	TGTGCCAGCAGCCAAGAGGGACAGGGCCCCTTACACTATGGCTACACCTTC
TRBV12-3/TRBV12-4	.	TRBJ2-2	.	CASRSGTGELFF	TGTGCCAGCCGGAGTGGCACCGGGGAGCTGTTTTTT
TRBV6-1	.	TRBJ1-5	TRBD1	CASSDGQGKGNQPQHF	TGTGCCAGCAGTGATGGACAGGGGAAGGGCAATCAGCCCCAGCATTTT
TRBV28	few	TRBJ1-2	TRBD1	CASRTGQGSDGYTF	TGTGCCAGCAGAACGGGACAGGGTAGCGATGGCTACACCTTC
TRBV10-3	.	TRBJ1-2	TRBD1	CAISPRGTEEGYTF	TGTGCCATCAGTCCCAGGGGGACAGAGGAGGGCTACACCTTC
TRBV7-9	.	TRBJ2-3	.	CASSPYDRAGTDTQYF	TGTGCCAGCAGCCCTTACGACAGGGCGGGGACAGATACGCAGTATTTT
TRBV6-5	.	TRBJ2-1	.	CASGLQSSYNEQFF	TGTGCCAGCGGACTCCAAAGCTCCTACAATGAGCAGTTCTTC
TRBV6-5	once	TRBJ1-2	.	CASRPGTSYGYTF	TGTGCCAGCAGGCCGGGAACTAGCTATGGCTACACCTTC
TRBV11-2	few	TRBJ2-3	TRBD2	CASSLGAGGFTDTQYF	TGTGCCAGCAGCTTAGGGGCGGGGGGTTTCACAGATACGCAGTATTTT
TRBV12-5	.	TRBJ2-5	TRBD2	CASKPGAGGLQETQYF	TGTGCTAGTAAGCCTGGAGCGGGGGGCCTCCAAGAGACCCAGTACTTC
TRBV4-3	.	TRBJ2-4	.	CASSHTPGTKNIQYF	TGCGCCAGCAGCCATACGCCGGGAACCAAAAACATTCAGTACTTC
TRBV29-1	.	TRBJ2-3	TRBD1	CSSTPRQGGTDTQYF	TGCAGCTCAACCCCACGACAGGGCGGCACAGATACGCAGTATTTT
TRBV27	.	TRBJ1-1	.	CASSYRIQDTEAFF	TGTGCCAGCAGTTATCGGATTCAGGACACTGAAGCTTTCTTT
TRBV5-4	.	TRBJ2-5	TRBD1	CASSRQGASETQYF	TGTGCCAGCAGTCGACAGGGGGCGTCAGAGACCCAGTACTTC
TRBV6-5	.	TRBJ1-2	.	CAGEANYGYTF	TGTGCCGGCGAGGCTAACTATGGCTACACCTTC
TRBV15	.	TRBJ1-2	TRBD1	CATSRDRNYGYTF	TGTGCCACCAGTAGGGACAGAAACTATGGCTACACCTTC
TRBV19	.	TRBJ2-4	TRBD2	CASSRPSGGAVFAKNIQYF	TGTGCCAGTAGCCGACCTAGCGGGGGGGCCGTTTTCGCCAAAAACATTCAGTACTTC
TRBV27	.	TRBJ2-1	.	CASSFIPPYNEQFF	TGTGCCAGCAGTTTTATCCCCCCCTACAATGAGCAGTTCTTC
TRBV18	.	TRBJ1-2	.	CASSPQTATNYGYTF	TGTGCCAGCTCACCACAGACAGCTACTAACTATGGCTACACCTTC
TRBV24-1	.	TRBJ1-2	TRBD1	CATSDFTGEGYTF	TGTGCCACCAGTGATTTCACAGGGGAAGGCTACACCTTC
TRBV19	.	TRBJ1-5	.	CASSIRRAGGIQPQHF	TGTGCCAGTAGTATCCGCCGGGCGGGAGGGATTCAGCCCCAGCATTTT
TRBV27	.	TRBJ2-7	.	CASRKGGVWEQYF	TGTGCCAGCAGAAAGGGCGGGGTTTGGGAGCAGTACTTC
TRBV11-2	.	TRBJ1-6	.	CASSRLDSSYNSPLHF	TGTGCCAGCAGCCGACTCGACAGCTCCTATAATTCACCCCTCCACTTT
TRBV27	.	TRBJ2-2	.	CASSFRETGELFF	TGTGCCAGCAGTTTCAGGGAAACCGGGGAGCTGTTTTTT
TRBV25-1	.	TRBJ2-2	.	CASIRGGRAGELFF	TGTGCCAGCATTAGGGGGGGAAGGGCCGGGGAGCTGTTTTTT
TRBV30	.	TRBJ2-7	TRBD1	CAWSVLGQGPYEQYF	TGTGCCTGGAGTGTATTGGGACAGGGTCCCTACGAGCAGTACTTC
TRBV12-3/TRBV12-4	.	TRBJ2-5	.	CASSPTGTETQYF	TGTGCCAGCAGTCCAACAGGGACGGAGACCCAGTACTTC
TRBV27	once	TRBJ1-5	.	CASRISGKHQPQHF	TGTGCCAGCAGGATTTCAGGGAAGCATCAGCCCCAGCATTTT
TRBV12-3/TRBV12-4	.	TRBJ2-5	TRBD1	CASSTRQGLNF	TGTGCCAGCAGCACCAGACAGGGTTTAAACTTC
TRBV11-2	.	TRBJ2-7	.	CASSFGGLYEQYF	TGTGCCAGCAGCTTTGGGGGCCTTTACGAGCAGTACTTC